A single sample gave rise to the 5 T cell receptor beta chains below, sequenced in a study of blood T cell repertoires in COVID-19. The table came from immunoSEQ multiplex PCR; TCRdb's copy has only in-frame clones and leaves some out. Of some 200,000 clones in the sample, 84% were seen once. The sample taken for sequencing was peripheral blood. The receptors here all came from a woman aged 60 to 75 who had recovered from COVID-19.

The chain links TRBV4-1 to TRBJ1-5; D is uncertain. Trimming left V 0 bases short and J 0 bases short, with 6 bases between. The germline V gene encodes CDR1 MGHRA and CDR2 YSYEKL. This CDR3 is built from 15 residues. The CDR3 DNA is TGCGCCAGCAGCCAAGAGACATATAGCAATCAGCCCCAGCATTTT. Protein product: CASSQETYSNQPQHF.

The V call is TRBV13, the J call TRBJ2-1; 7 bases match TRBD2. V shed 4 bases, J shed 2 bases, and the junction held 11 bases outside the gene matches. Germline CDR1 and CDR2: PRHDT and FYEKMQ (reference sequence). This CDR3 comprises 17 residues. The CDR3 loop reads CASSSLSGGVTYNEQFF. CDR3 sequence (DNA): TGTGCCAGCAGCTCCCTGAGTGGGGGGGTCACCTACAATGAGCAGTTCTTC.

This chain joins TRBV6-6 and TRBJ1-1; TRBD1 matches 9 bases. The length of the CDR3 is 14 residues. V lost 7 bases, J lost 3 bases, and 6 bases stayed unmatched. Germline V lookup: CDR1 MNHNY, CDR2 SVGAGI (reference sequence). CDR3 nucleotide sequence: TGTGCCAGCAACGACAGGGGGAGGGACACTGAAGCTTTCTTT. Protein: CASNDRGRDTEAFF.

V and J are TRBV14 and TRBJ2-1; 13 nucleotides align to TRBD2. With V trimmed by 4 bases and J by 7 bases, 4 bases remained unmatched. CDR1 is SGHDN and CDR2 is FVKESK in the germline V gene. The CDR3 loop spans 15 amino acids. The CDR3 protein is CASSPWTSGGNEQFF. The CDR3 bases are TGTGCCAGCAGCCCTTGGACTAGCGGGGGTAATGAGCAGTTCTTC.

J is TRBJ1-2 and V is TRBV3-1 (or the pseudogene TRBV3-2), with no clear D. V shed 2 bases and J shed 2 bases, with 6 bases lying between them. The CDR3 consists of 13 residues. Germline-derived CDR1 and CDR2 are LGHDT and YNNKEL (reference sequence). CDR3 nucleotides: TGTGCCAGCAGCCAACTGCTAAACTATGGCTACACCTTC. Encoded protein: CASSQLLNYGYTF.